These 29 T cell receptor beta chains originate from one sample sequenced in a study of T cells in Graves' hyperthyroidism and ophthalmopathy. Amplification of TCR beta CDR3 regions used RNA as the template. Initially, a first-round RT-PCR of the TCR CDR3 employed the HTBI primer set. From the multiplex PCR reads, TCRdb called clonotypes with MiXCR, one entry per CDR3 protein. The sample records 360,000 or so distinct CDR3 sequences, 15% to 20% being singletons. The specimen was blood. The receptor set was obtained from a woman between 35 and 50 years old with Graves' ophthalmopathy.

The chain couples TRBV28 to TRBJ1-3; 9 bases line up with TRBD1. This CDR3 contains 16 residues. Germline V gives CDR1 MDHEN, CDR2 SYDVKM. The V segment lost 4 bases and the J segment 6 bases; nucleotides outside the gene matches: 10. CDR3 sequence reads: CASSSSGTGYSNTIYF. The CDR3 DNA follows: TGTGCCAGCAGTTCATCCGGGACAGGGTATTCAAACACCATATATTTT.

This clonotype has at least ten counts. The chain joins TRBV6-1 to TRBJ1-1; 8 bases map to TRBD1. The CDR3 spans 16 residues. Trimming at V came to 7 bases and at J to 0 bases, leaving 10 bases not matched to a gene. The germline V gene encodes CDR1 MNHNS and CDR2 SASEGT. The CDR3 nucleotides are TGTGCCAGCAACCTAGACAGGGGCAAAGTGAACACTGAAGCTTTCTTT. It yields the protein CASNLDRGKVNTEAFF.

This clonotype was recorded at least ten times. The chain recombines TRBV6-2 or TRBV6-3 with TRBJ1-2; D is possibly TRBD1 (6 bases). Trimming shortened V by 6 bases and J by 0 bases, and 14 bases separated the two germline ends. Germline loops: CDR1 MNHEY, CDR2 SVGEGT. The CDR3 extends over 15 amino acids. The CDR3 coding sequence is TGTGCCAGCAGCCGGACAGCCGACCCTAACTATGGCTACACCTTC. It encodes CASSRTADPNYGYTF.

This clonotype occurred many times. CDR3 sequence reads: CASSFLTSGLTYEQYF. The CDR3 region has the DNA TGTGCCAGCAGTTTTTTGACTAGCGGGCTCACCTACGAGCAGTACTTC. The chain joins TRBV28 to TRBJ2-7, with TRBD2 identical over 10 bases. The ends lost 3 bases at V and 2 bases at J; junction bases unmatched: 7. This CDR3 spans 16 amino acids. Germline values: CDR1 MDHEN, CDR2 SYDVKM.

This clonotype appeared many times. This rearrangement joins TRBV4-1 to TRBJ1-1; TRBD1 agrees at 8 bases. The V gene end was trimmed by 0 bases and the J gene end by 10 bases; junction bases not matched to a gene: 7. Germline CDR1 and CDR2: MGHRA and YSYEKL. This CDR3 spans 14 amino acids. CDR3 protein: CASSQEDRGGGAFF. CDR3 DNA: TGCGCCAGCAGCCAAGAAGACAGGGGTGGTGGAGCTTTCTTT.

Ten or more counts support this clonotype. The chain has TRBV29-1 and TRBJ1-2; D unclear. CDR3 size: 12 residues. V lost 0 bases, J lost 4 bases, and 6 bases lay in between. Germline values: CDR1 SQVTM, CDR2 ANQGSEA. As DNA, the CDR3 is TGCAGCGTTGAAGACAGGCTCTATGGCTACACCTTC. Translated: CSVEDRLYGYTF.

V usage is TRBV7-3 and J usage is TRBJ2-4; a possible D gene is TRBD2 (5 bases). V lost 1 base to trimming and J lost 10 bases, with 17 bases between them. The CDR3 runs to 15 residues. CDR1 and CDR2 (germline): SGHTA, FQGTGA. The CDR3 DNA is TGTGCCAGCAGCTTAAGTGCTAGCCCCGGAAAAATTCAGTACTTC. Translated: CASSLSASPGKIQYF.

This clonotype was seen repeatedly, ten times or more. V gene TRBV2 combines with J gene TRBJ2-2; 10 positions agree with TRBD2. The germline V gene has CDR1 SNHLY and CDR2 FYNNEI. The CDR3 covers 16 residues. Germline trimming cut 0 bases from V and 6 bases from J; bases unmatched to any gene: 4. CDR3 coding DNA: TGTGCCAGCAGTGAAGCGCAACTAGCGGGACCCGGGGAGCTGTTTTTT. It codes for CASSEAQLAGPGELFF.

This clonotype was observed many times. The rearrangement uses TRBV5-4 and TRBJ1-2; 7 bases fit TRBD1. The germline CDR1 and CDR2 sequences are SGHNT and YYREEE (reference sequence). CDR3 length: 18 amino acids. V lost 1 base, J lost 4 bases, and 16 bases stayed unmatched. The CDR3 nucleotides read TGTGCCAGCAGCTTGATCCTCGGACAGGAGGCTTTGGGCTATGGCTACACCTTC. It yields the protein CASSLILGQEALGYGYTF.

This clonotype was counted between two and nine times. The rearrangement uses TRBV7-8 and TRBJ2-2; 7 positions agree with TRBD2. Germline values: CDR1 SGHVS, CDR2 FQNEAQ. With V trimmed by 3 bases and J by 8 bases, 9 bases remained unmatched. CDR3 length: 15 amino acids. The CDR3 sequence: CASSFGNPGGGELFF. In nucleotides, the CDR3 is TGTGCCAGCAGCTTCGGGAACCCGGGGGGTGGGGAGCTGTTTTTT.

The table lists this clonotype with many counts. This chain links TRBV6-2 or TRBV6-3 with TRBJ1-1; no definite D call. Trimming took off 4 bases at V and 1 base at J, with 7 bases between the two ends. There are 13 residues in the CDR3. Germline CDR1 reads MNHEY; CDR2 reads SVGEGT. The CDR3 spells CASSLLWNTEAFF. As DNA, the CDR3 is TGTGCCAGCAGTTTGTTATGGAACACTGAAGCTTTCTTT.

This clonotype was picked up many times. A read error may be the cause here, since a much bigger clone is one base away. CDR3 residues: CASSFDSAYEQYF. The CDR3 bases are TGTGCCAGCAGTTTCGACAGCGCCTACGAGCAGTACTTC. The rearrangement links TRBV27 to TRBJ2-7; D perhaps matches TRBD1 (5 bases). The CDR3 loop spans 13 amino acids. Germline CDR1 is MNHEY and CDR2 is SMNVEV (reference sequence). V lost 3 bases and J lost 2, with 8 bases in between.

This clonotype was counted many times. The gene calls are TRBV15 and TRBJ2-5; 11 bases match TRBD2. This CDR3 comprises 16 residues. Trimming took 5 bases from V and 1 from J; bases not matched to a gene: 6. CDR1 and CDR2 from the germline V gene are LNHNV and YYDKDF (reference sequence). This CDR3 is CATSRRTSGLQETQYF. The CDR3 nucleotides read TGTGCCACCAGCCGGCGGACTAGCGGGCTCCAAGAGACCCAGTACTTC.

The chain recombines TRBV6-2 or TRBV6-3 with TRBJ2-5, with D perhaps given as TRBD1 or TRBD2 (5 bases each). Trimming removed 2 bases from V and 7 bases from J, with 11 bases in between. This CDR3 contains 13 residues. Germline V gives CDR1 MNHEY, CDR2 SVGEGT. The CDR3: CASSYPSGGTQYF. The CDR3 DNA sequence: TGTGCCAGCAGTTACCCGAGTGGGGGGACCCAGTACTTC.

This clonotype was found many times. The rearrangement joins TRBV27 to TRBJ2-7; 7 nucleotides agree with TRBD2. The junction had 15 bases not matched to a gene; V was cut back by 8 bases and J by 5 bases. CDR1 MNHEY and CDR2 SMNVEV come from the germline V gene (reference sequence). There are 15 residues in the CDR3. The CDR3 spells CASRGGAGPSHEQYF. The CDR3, as DNA: TGTGCCAGCCGGGGAGGGGCGGGTCCAAGTCACGAGCAGTACTTC.

This clonotype has a count of ten or more. The chain carries TRBV28 and TRBJ2-7, with TRBD2 matching 8 bases. The V gene's germline CDR1 is MDHEN and CDR2 SYDVKM. V dropped 8 bases and J dropped 0; count of bases not matched to a gene: 6. CDR3 size: 14 residues. CDR3 coding DNA: TGTGCCAGCGGTGATAGCGGGACCTCCTACGAGCAGTACTTC. Its translation: CASGDSGTSYEQYF.

V gene TRBV11-1 combines with J gene TRBJ2-2; maybe TRBD1 (6 bases). The V gene's germline CDR1 is SGHAT and CDR2 FQDESV (reference sequence). The CDR3 consists of 15 residues. Trimming removed 3 bases at V and 5 bases at J, with 13 bases between. The DNA of the CDR3 is TGTGCCAGCAGCTTTGTCACAGGGAAAACCGGGGAGCTGTTTTTT. This codes for CASSFVTGKTGELFF. The full variable domain, rest sourced from reference TRBV11-1 and TRBJ2-2, is EAEVAQSPRYKITEKSQAVAFWCDPISGHATLYWYRQILGQGPELLVQFQDESVVDDSQLPKDRFSAERLKGVDSTLKIQPAELGDSAMYLCASSFVTGKTGELFFGEGSRLTVL.

This clonotype was picked up a small number of times. This rearrangement joins TRBV28 to TRBJ2-2; TRBD2 matches at 9 bases. V dropped 0 bases and J dropped 7; count of bases not matched to a gene: 12. Germline values: CDR1 MDHEN, CDR2 SYDVKM. This CDR3 comprises 18 residues. The CDR3 DNA follows: TGTGCCAGCAGTTTATGGCTTAGCGGGAGTGTGTATGGCGGGGAGCTGTTTTTT. It yields the protein CASSLWLSGSVYGGELFF.

In this sample, this clonotype turned up many times. CDR3 in amino acids: CASSFPGWNTEAFF. CDR3 coding DNA: TGTGCCAGCAGTTTCCCGGGCTGGAACACTGAAGCTTTCTTT. The chain employs TRBV12-3 or TRBV12-4 and TRBJ1-1; D is unclear. Trimming took 3 bases from V and 1 from J, leaving 9 bases between them. The CDR3 sequence is 14 residues long.

Many counts were recorded for this clonotype. The rearrangement links TRBV6-2 or TRBV6-3 to TRBJ1-5; D is unresolved. The CDR3 totals 14 residues. Trimming took off 5 bases at V and 1 base at J, with 9 bases between the two ends. Germline V CDR1 and CDR2: MNHEY, SVGEGT. This CDR3 is CASSGQASNQPQHF. For the CDR3, the DNA is TGTGCCAGCAGTGGCCAGGCAAGCAATCAGCCCCAGCATTTT.

This clonotype came up many times. CDR3 amino acids: CAKHTGRGVRGYTF. The CDR3 nucleotides read TGTGCCAAGCACACAGGGAGGGGGGTGCGTGGCTACACCTTC. This chain connects TRBV28 to TRBJ1-2; D may be TRBD1 (6 bases). The CDR3 loop spans 14 amino acids. V lost 10 bases, J lost 7 bases, and 22 bases lay in between. Per germline, CDR1 MDHEN and CDR2 SYDVKM.

This clonotype was counted ten times or more. The chain links TRBV27 to TRBJ2-2; D is unresolved. Germline CDR1 MNHEY, CDR2 SMNVEV (reference sequence). The CDR3 has 12 residues. Trimming shortened V by 8 bases and J by 3 bases, and 7 bases separated the two germline ends. CDR3 nucleotides: TGTGCCAGCCGCAGGTACACCGGGGAGCTGTTTTTT. Amino acids: CASRRYTGELFF.

This clonotype was found many times. V gene TRBV20-1 combines with J gene TRBJ2-7; no reliable D call. CDR1 is DFQATT, CDR2 SNEGSKA, per germline (reference sequence). Deletions cut 1 base from V and 3 bases from J, with 16 bases between. This CDR3 contains 15 residues. The CDR3 is CSARGFVQDHYEQYF. The DNA of the CDR3 is TGCAGTGCTAGAGGTTTCGTTCAGGACCACTACGAGCAGTACTTC.

The sample holds a few counts of this clonotype. This rearrangement joins TRBV3-1 to TRBJ2-5, with TRBD2 matching over 7 bases. Germline assignment: CDR1 LGHDT and CDR2 YNNKEL (reference sequence). V lost 3 bases to trimming and J lost 2 bases; unmatched junction nucleotides: 12. The CDR3 spans 17 residues. CDR3 protein: CASSQVAWGGEQETQYF. The CDR3 nucleotides read TGTGCCAGCAGCCAGGTCGCGTGGGGGGGGGAGCAAGAGACCCAGTACTTC.

This clonotype was recorded many times. This rearrangement joins TRBV9 to TRBJ1-2, with no clear D. Germline CDR1 SGDLS, CDR2 YYNGEE. The length of the CDR3 is 15 residues. V dropped 0 bases and J dropped 0 bases, with 9 bases sitting between them. The CDR3 sequence: CASSVAAASNYGYTF. The CDR3 DNA sequence: TGTGCCAGCAGCGTAGCAGCGGCCTCTAACTATGGCTACACCTTC.

This clonotype was detected ten times or more. V gene TRBV27 combines with J gene TRBJ2-5; 8 nucleotides agree with TRBD2. CDR1 and CDR2 (germline): MNHEY, SMNVEV (reference sequence). The CDR3 has 15 amino acids. The V segment lost 0 bases and the J segment 4 bases; nucleotides outside the gene matches: 4. The CDR3 region is CASSLSLLAGETQYF. The DNA of the CDR3 is TGTGCCAGCAGTTTATCGCTCCTAGCGGGAGAGACCCAGTACTTC.

This clonotype was seen many times. The chain has TRBV15 and TRBJ2-2; D is ambiguous. CDR1 LNHNV and CDR2 YYDKDF come from the germline V gene (reference sequence). The CDR3 extends over 13 amino acids. Trimming cost V 1 base and J 6 bases, with 6 bases left between them. CDR3 region: CATSRGGSGELFF. Written as DNA, the CDR3 is TGTGCCACCAGCAGAGGAGGCTCCGGGGAGCTGTTTTTT.

J is TRBJ2-5 and V is TRBV6-2 or TRBV6-3, with 8 bases matching TRBD2. Trimming cost V 6 bases and J 6 bases; bases outside gene matches: 12. This CDR3 contains 15 residues. Germline CDR1 MNHEY, CDR2 SVGEGT. CDR3 nucleotides: TGTGCCAGCAGCTACATGAGCGGGAGTGGACAGACCCAGTACTTC. It encodes CASSYMSGSGQTQYF.

The chain employs TRBV12-5 and TRBJ1-1, with TRBD1 matching 7 bases. Germline values: CDR1 LGHNT, CDR2 FRNRAP. The ends lost 2 bases at V and 0 bases at J; junction bases unmatched: 0. CDR3 length: 14 amino acids. CDR3 DNA: TGTGCTAGTGGTTTGCAGGGGGTGAACACTGAAGCTTTCTTT. Encoded protein: CASGLQGVNTEAFF.